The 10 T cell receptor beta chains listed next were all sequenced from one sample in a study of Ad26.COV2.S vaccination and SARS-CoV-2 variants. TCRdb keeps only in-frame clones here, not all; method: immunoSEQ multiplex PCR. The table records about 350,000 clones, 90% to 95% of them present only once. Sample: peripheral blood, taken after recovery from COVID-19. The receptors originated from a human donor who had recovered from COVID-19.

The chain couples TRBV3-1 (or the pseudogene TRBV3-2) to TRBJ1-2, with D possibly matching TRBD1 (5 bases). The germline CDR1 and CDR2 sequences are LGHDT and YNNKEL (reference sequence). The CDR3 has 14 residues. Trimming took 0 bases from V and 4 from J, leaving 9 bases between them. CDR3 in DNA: TGTGCCAGCAGCCAAGAGGGGGTGCTCTATGGCTACACCTTC. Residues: CASSQEGVLYGYTF.

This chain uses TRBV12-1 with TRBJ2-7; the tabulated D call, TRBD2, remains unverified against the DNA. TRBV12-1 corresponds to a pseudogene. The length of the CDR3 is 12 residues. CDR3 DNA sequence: TGTGCCAGGGACAGCGGGGCTCACGAGCAGTACTTC. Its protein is CARDSGAHEQYF.

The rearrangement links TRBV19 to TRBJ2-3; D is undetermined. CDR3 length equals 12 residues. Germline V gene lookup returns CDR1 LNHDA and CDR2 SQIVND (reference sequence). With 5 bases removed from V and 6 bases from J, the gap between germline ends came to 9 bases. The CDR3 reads CASSPLGDTQYF. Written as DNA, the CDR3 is TGTGCCAGTAGTCCCCTAGGGGATACGCAGTATTTT.

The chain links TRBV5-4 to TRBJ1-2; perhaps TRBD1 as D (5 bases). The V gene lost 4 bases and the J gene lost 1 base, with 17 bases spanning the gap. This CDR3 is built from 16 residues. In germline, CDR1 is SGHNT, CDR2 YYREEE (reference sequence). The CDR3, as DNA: TGTGCCAGCAGCCGGATGGGTCGGGACCGTAACTATGGCTACACCTTC. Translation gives CASSRMGRDRNYGYTF.

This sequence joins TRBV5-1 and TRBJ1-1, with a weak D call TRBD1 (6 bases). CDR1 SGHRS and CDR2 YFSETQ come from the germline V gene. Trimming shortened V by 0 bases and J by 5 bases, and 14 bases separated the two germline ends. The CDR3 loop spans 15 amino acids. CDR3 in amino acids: CASSLAFGGRTEAFF. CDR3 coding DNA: TGCGCCAGCAGCTTGGCCTTTGGGGGCCGAACTGAAGCTTTCTTT.

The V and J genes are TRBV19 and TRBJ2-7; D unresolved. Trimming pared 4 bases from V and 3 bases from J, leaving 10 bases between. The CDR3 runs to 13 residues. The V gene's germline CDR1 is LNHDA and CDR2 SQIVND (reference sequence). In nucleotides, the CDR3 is TGTGCCAGTAGTACCGACGGTTACTACGAGCAGTACTTC. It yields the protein CASSTDGYYEQYF. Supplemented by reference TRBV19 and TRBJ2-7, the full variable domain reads DGGITQSPKYLFRKEGQNVTLSCEQNLNHDAMYWYRQDPGQGLRLIYYSQIVNDFQKGDIAEGYSVSREKKESFPLTVTSAQKNPTAFYLCASSTDGYYEQYFGPGTRLTVT.

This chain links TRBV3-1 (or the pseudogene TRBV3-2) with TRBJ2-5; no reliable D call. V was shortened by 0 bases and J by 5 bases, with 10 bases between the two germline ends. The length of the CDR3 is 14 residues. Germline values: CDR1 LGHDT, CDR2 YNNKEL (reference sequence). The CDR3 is CASSQDAFAETQYF. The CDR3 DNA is TGTGCCAGCAGCCAAGACGCCTTTGCCGAGACCCAGTACTTC.

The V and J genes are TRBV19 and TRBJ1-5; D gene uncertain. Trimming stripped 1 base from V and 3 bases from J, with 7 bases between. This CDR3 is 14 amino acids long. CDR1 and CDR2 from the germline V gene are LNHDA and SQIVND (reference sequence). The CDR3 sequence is CASSIVENNQPQHF. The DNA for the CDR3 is TGTGCCAGTAGTATAGTCGAGAACAATCAGCCCCAGCATTTT.

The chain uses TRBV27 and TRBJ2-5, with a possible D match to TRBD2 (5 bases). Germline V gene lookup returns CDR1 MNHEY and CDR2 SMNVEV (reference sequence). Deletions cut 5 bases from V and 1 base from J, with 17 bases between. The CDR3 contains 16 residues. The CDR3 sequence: CASSHHSGVVQETQYF. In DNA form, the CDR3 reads TGTGCCAGCAGTCACCACTCCGGGGTGGTCCAAGAGACCCAGTACTTC.

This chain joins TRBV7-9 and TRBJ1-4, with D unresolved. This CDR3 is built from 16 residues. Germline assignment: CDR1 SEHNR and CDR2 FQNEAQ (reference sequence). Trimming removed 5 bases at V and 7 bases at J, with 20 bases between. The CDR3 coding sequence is TGTGCCAGCAGCCCCTACGGGGTGGCGCCCGGTGAAAAACTGTTTTTT. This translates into CASSPYGVAPGEKLFF.